This T cell receptor beta chain was documented in a study of high-grade serous ovarian cancer treatment subgroups. Clones were read by immunoSEQ multiplex PCR, and TCRdb kept only the in-frame ones, dropping some. The sample consists of about 40,000 clones, over 60% of them appearing once. Tumor samples were obtained before definitive surgery or chemotherapy. Study-level findings and limits: Same-patient tumor repertoires overlapped at roughly 0.1 to 0.79; different patients barely overlapped.

Of note for this clone: The antigen remains undetermined.

The sequence came from a human donor with high-grade serous ovarian cancer. Sequenced sample: tumor tissue.

This CDR3 is CASRSLGARDIQYF. The CDR3, as DNA: TGTGCCAGTAGGTCGTTGGGGGCTAGGGACATTCAGTACTTC. This sequence joins TRBV19 and TRBJ2-4, with a possible D match to TRBD1 (6 bases). This CDR3 contains 14 residues. The V and J ends lost 6 bases and 8 bases respectively, with 17 bases between them. The germline V gene encodes CDR1 LNHDA and CDR2 SQIVND (reference sequence).